This T cell receptor (beta chain) was found in a study of cytotoxic CD8 clonotypes in ibrutinib-treated CLL. Overall study context: A mean of around 260,000 productive templates and approximately 90,000 productive rearrangements was obtained per sample.

The method was immunoSEQ multiplex PCR; TCRdb's version includes in-frame clones alone and lacks a portion of them. The sample lists about 140,000 clones; around 77% were seen once. Per germline, CDR1 SGHTA and CDR2 FQGTGA. The CDR3 spans 18 residues. Trimming left V 1 base short and J 3 bases short, with 21 bases between. The chain combines TRBV7-3 with TRBJ2-5; TRBD2 might be the D (5 bases). The receptor was isolated from a human donor with chronic lymphocytic leukemia. The material sequenced was PBMCs, taken after 12 months of ibrutinib treatment. CDR3 residues: CASSLMASESGIEETQYF. For the CDR3, the DNA is TGTGCCAGCAGCTTAATGGCATCTGAATCGGGGATCGAAGAGACCCAGTACTTC. The entire variable domain, with the rest obtained from reference TRBV7-3 and TRBJ2-5, is as follows: GAGVSQTPSNKVTEKGKYVELRCDPISGHTALYWYRQSLGQGPEFLIYFQGTGAADDSGLPNDRFFAVRPEGSVSTLKIQRTERGDSAVYLCASSLMASESGIEETQYFGPGTRLLVL.